Presented here are 7 T cell receptor beta chains from one specimen sequenced in a study of metastatic and nonmetastatic thyroid tumors. Nobody among the patients had been given any treatment before thyroid surgery. TCRdb recomputed clones from the PCR reads via MiXCR. This sample has 20,000 or so clones, with 27% found just once. The sequencing input was blood. These receptors all come from a female donor with papillary thyroid cancer or a benign thyroid nodule (not recorded which). Some clones in this sample may be carry-over from other donors' samples.

This clone appeared many times. The chain recombines TRBV7-2 with TRBJ2-5, with D tentatively TRBD1 (6 bases). Trimming stripped 1 base from V and 7 bases from J, with 16 bases between. The CDR3 consists of 15 residues. In germline, CDR1 is SGHTA, CDR2 FQGNSA. In DNA, the CDR3 is TGTGCCAGCAGCTTAGTGGCAGGGGCGCAGGGGACCCAGTACTTC. Translating it yields CASSLVAGAQGTQYF.

This clone is medium-sized (0.01 to 0.1%). Other DNA sequences from this sample encode an identical CDR3 as well. V is TRBV27 and J is TRBJ1-2; D might be TRBD1 (6 bases). The germline V gene encodes CDR1 MNHEY and CDR2 SMNVEV (reference sequence). The CDR3 runs 14 residues. Trimming cost V 8 bases and J 4 bases, with 17 bases left between them. The CDR3 reads CASRSPGTSYGYTF. CDR3 DNA sequence: TGTGCCAGCCGATCCCCCGGGACATCCTATGGCTACACCTTC.

On this clone: Compared with germline, one end of the junction differs, possibly owing to a read error. This chain connects TRBV7-2 to TRBJ1-1; a weak D match, TRBD1 (5 bases). CDR1 and CDR2 (germline): SGHTA, FQGNSA. CDR3 length: 15 amino acids. CDR3 in DNA: TGTGCCAGCAGCTCTTCGGGACCGGTTCGTGGGGAGCAGTACTTT. This encodes CASSSSGPVRGEQYF.

By share, this clone ranks as medium-sized (0.01 to 0.1%). The rearrangement joins TRBV19 to TRBJ1-1, with 8 bases fitting TRBD1. Germline V gene sequence: CDR1 LNHDA, CDR2 SQIVND (reference sequence). The CDR3 totals 14 residues. Trimming took 3 bases from V and 5 from J; bases not matched to a gene: 5. This CDR3 is CASSMRTGKTEAFF. CDR3 DNA sequence: TGTGCCAGTAGTATGCGGACAGGGAAAACTGAAGCTTTCTTT.

This clone was counted many times. The V call is TRBV13, the J call TRBJ2-1; 10 nucleotides align to TRBD2. V dropped 4 bases and J dropped 12; count of bases not matched to a gene: 9. Germline V gene sequence: CDR1 PRHDT, CDR2 FYEKMQ (reference sequence). The CDR3 contains 14 residues. CDR3 region: CASSSRTSGLVQFF. Written as DNA, the CDR3 is TGTGCCAGCAGCTCTCGGACTAGCGGTTTGGTGCAGTTCTTC.

This clone appeared a few times. The rearrangement links TRBV19 to TRBJ2-7; 8 bases are a match to TRBD2. The germline CDR1 and CDR2 sequences are LNHDA and SQIVND (reference sequence). This CDR3 has 13 residues. The trim removed 6 bases at V and 9 bases at J, leaving 10 bases unmatched. In DNA form, the CDR3 reads TGTGCCAGTAGCGACGGGACTAGAGGCACGCAGTACTTC. Encoded protein: CASSDGTRGTQYF.

This clone was observed a handful of times. The chain carries TRBV5-6 and TRBJ2-7; D possibly uses TRBD1 or TRBD2 (5 bases each). CDR3 length equals 14 residues. V dropped 1 base and J dropped 7 bases, with 15 bases sitting between them. From germline, CDR1 is SGHDT and CDR2 YYEEEE. CDR3 nucleotide sequence: TGTGCCAGCAGCTTGTATCGGGGACCGGCGGAGCAGTACTTC. Its translation is CASSLYRGPAEQYF.